This is a list of T cell receptor beta chains from one sample in a study of blood T cells in healthy people across ages. In TCRdb, the 5' RACE reads were re-called with MiXCR into one record per CDR3 protein. The sample consists of 1.4 million or so distinct CDR3 sequences, roughly 43% of them appearing once. What was sequenced was blood. Source of these receptors: a woman younger than 30 in good health. Each CDR3 is given with its conserved first and last residue. The D gene is left open where the match is weak. Only part of the rows carry a size: once, few, many, or a class if the clone is expanded.

d_call j_call v_call clone_size cdr3_aa cdr3_nt
NA TRBJ2-3 TRBV29-1 few CSSRGDSGLVGDTQYF TGCAGCTCTCGGGGTGACTCGGGGCTCGTTGGAGATACGCAGTATTTT
TRBD1 TRBJ1-2 TRBV5-6 many CASSLGDRGGYTF TGTGCCAGCAGCTTGGGGGACAGGGGAGGCTACACCTTC
NA TRBJ1-2 TRBV3-1 NA CASSQDVGNGYTF TGTGCCAGCAGCCAAGATGTAGGTAATGGCTACACCTTC
NA TRBJ2-3 TRBV9 NA CASSGNKARTDTQYF TGTGCCAGCAGTGGAAACAAGGCCCGCACAGATACGCAGTATTTT
NA TRBJ2-5 TRBV10-1 many CASSEPNQETQYF TGCGCCAGCAGTGAACCAAACCAAGAGACCCAGTACTTC
TRBD1 TRBJ1-5 TRBV7-2 NA CASSFAGGFDQPQHF TGTGCCAGCAGCTTCGCAGGGGGCTTTGATCAGCCCCAGCATTTT
NA TRBJ1-2 TRBV6-4 NA CASSDGDTHGYTF TGTGCCAGCAGTGACGGGGATACGCATGGCTACACCTTC
TRBD1 TRBJ2-7 TRBV7-9 few CASSSRGTVYEQYF TGTGCCAGCAGCTCCAGAGGGACAGTTTACGAGCAGTACTTC
NA TRBJ2-5 TRBV6-2/TRBV6-3 NA CASTPYVGQVETQYF TGTGCCAGCACCCCCTATGTGGGCCAGGTGGAGACCCAGTACTTC
NA TRBJ2-7 TRBV25-1 NA CASRHPSRTYEQYF TGTGCCAGCAGGCACCCTTCAAGAACCTACGAGCAGTACTTC
NA TRBJ2-1 TRBV29-1 few CSVENREDDEQFF TGCAGCGTTGAAAACAGGGAAGACGATGAGCAGTTCTTC
TRBD1 TRBJ2-1 TRBV7-2 NA CASMTGGSEQFF TGTGCCAGCATGACAGGGGGCAGTGAGCAGTTCTTC
TRBD2 TRBJ2-3 TRBV27 NA CASRGWTSGGGGDTQYF TGTGCCAGCCGGGGTTGGACTAGCGGGGGAGGGGGAGATACGCAGTATTTT
TRBD2 TRBJ2-1 TRBV7-2 NA CASTPAGGPTEQFF TGTGCCAGCACCCCAGCGGGGGGGCCTACTGAGCAGTTCTTC
NA TRBJ2-7 TRBV9 few CASSVDLVSYEQYF TGTGCCAGCAGCGTAGACTTAGTTTCCTACGAGCAGTACTTC
TRBD2 TRBJ2-5 TRBV7-2 few CASSFEGLAGEETQYF TGTGCCAGCAGCTTCGAAGGACTAGCGGGAGAAGAGACCCAGTACTTC
TRBD2 TRBJ2-3 TRBV4-1 NA CASSGGVGADTQYF TGCGCCAGCAGCGGGGGGGTCGGGGCAGATACGCAGTATTTT
NA TRBJ2-3 TRBV7-3 NA CASSLQSVGTQYF TGTGCCAGCAGCCTCCAGTCCGTTGGTACGCAGTATTTT
NA TRBJ1-5 TRBV9 NA CASSVEGGFQPQHF TGTGCCAGCAGCGTAGAGGGGGGATTTCAGCCCCAGCATTTT
NA TRBJ2-4 TRBV7-2 NA CASSFGKENIQYF TGTGCCAGCAGCTTTGGCAAGGAAAACATTCAGTACTTC
NA TRBJ2-3 TRBV10-3 few CAISELLVSTDTQYF TGTGCCATCAGTGAGTTACTAGTGAGCACAGATACGCAGTATTTT
TRBD2 TRBJ2-1 TRBV20-1 NA CSASKRLAGGYEQFF TGCAGTGCTAGTAAACGACTAGCGGGAGGGTATGAGCAGTTCTTC
NA TRBJ2-5 TRBV18 NA CASSYRTVQETQYF TGTGCCAGCTCGTACAGGACGGTTCAAGAGACCCAGTACTTC
TRBD2 TRBJ2-1 TRBV29-1 few CSAGTSGRAWDEQFF TGCAGCGCAGGGACTAGCGGGAGGGCCTGGGATGAGCAGTTCTTC
NA TRBJ2-1 TRBV28 few CASSLMPPDEQFF TGTGCCAGCAGTTTAATGCCCCCCGATGAGCAGTTCTTC
NA TRBJ2-7 TRBV29-1 NA CSVEGGASREQYF TGCAGCGTTGAAGGAGGGGCCAGTCGCGAGCAGTACTTC
TRBD1 TRBJ1-2 TRBV29-1 NA CSVWTGGEGPTF TGCAGCGTTTGGACAGGGGGCGAAGGACCCACCTTC
NA TRBJ2-5 TRBV7-2 NA CASSLGKETQFF TGTGCCAGCAGCTTAGGGAAAGAGACCCAGTTCTTT
NA TRBJ1-2 TRBV7-9 NA CASSPVGVAHYGYTF TGTGCCAGCAGCCCAGTTGGAGTCGCCCACTATGGCTACACCTTC
TRBD2 TRBJ2-1 TRBV20-1 few CSARDRPSGPFYNEQFF TGCAGTGCTAGAGATCGCCCTAGCGGACCCTTCTACAATGAGCAGTTCTTC
NA TRBJ1-1 TRBV6-5 NA CATQALGRAFF TGTGCCACTCAGGCGCTTGGTAGGGCTTTCTTT
TRBD1 TRBJ1-1 TRBV6-5 few CASRFGQGTEAFF TGTGCCAGCAGATTCGGACAGGGCACTGAAGCTTTCTTT
TRBD1 TRBJ2-1 TRBV7-2 few CASSRSQGVNEQFF TGTGCCAGCAGCCGCTCACAGGGGGTGAATGAGCAGTTCTTC
NA TRBJ1-2 TRBV6-5 NA CASRSTTTPNYGYTF TGTGCCAGCAGATCTACAACAACCCCTAACTATGGCTACACCTTC
NA TRBJ1-2 TRBV7-2 NA CASSLALNGEGYTF TGTGCCAGCAGCTTAGCCCTGAATGGGGAAGGCTACACCTTC
NA TRBJ1-1 TRBV15 NA CATSRADRNTEAFF TGTGCCACCAGCAGAGCAGACAGGAACACTGAAGCTTTCTTT
TRBD1 TRBJ2-7 TRBV28 NA CASSNAPIGTGYEQYF TGTGCCAGCAGTAACGCGCCCATCGGGACAGGGTACGAGCAGTACTTC
TRBD2 TRBJ2-4 TRBV4-2 NA CASGQVVGLAGAGNEQYF TGTGCCAGCGGCCAAGTAGTCGGACTAGCGGGGGCGGGCAATGAGCAGTACTTC
NA TRBJ2-3 TRBV7-6 few CASSSGLFSTDTQYF TGTGCCAGCAGCTCGGGACTTTTTAGCACAGATACGCAGTATTTT
NA TRBJ1-1 TRBV12-3/TRBV12-4 NA CASSFGRLGTEAFF TGTGCCAGCAGTTTTGGCCGGCTAGGGACTGAAGCTTTCTTT
TRBD1 TRBJ1-1 TRBV20-1 few CSALIPDRGIATEAFF TGCAGTGCCCTCATCCCGGACAGGGGGATCGCCACTGAAGCTTTCTTT
NA TRBJ2-1 TRBV20-1 NA CSARPIFISYNEQFF TGCAGTGCTAGGCCTATCTTTATCTCCTACAATGAGCAGTTCTTC
TRBD2 TRBJ2-1 TRBV3-1 many CASSQGAGTSGGKQFF TGTGCCAGCAGCCAAGGGGCCGGGACTAGCGGGGGGAAGCAGTTCTTC
NA TRBJ2-1 TRBV7-8 few CASSLNHEQFF TGTGCCAGCAGCTTGAACCATGAGCAGTTCTTC
NA TRBJ2-2 TRBV11-2 few CASSLDLWQPKGTGELFF TGTGCCAGCAGCTTAGATTTATGGCAGCCGAAGGGCACCGGGGAGCTGTTTTTT
TRBD2 TRBJ2-2 TRBV13 few CASSFALAGGPYTGELFF TGTGCCAGCAGCTTTGCGTTAGCGGGAGGGCCGTACACCGGGGAGCTGTTTTTT